This TCR beta chain was identified during a study of graft-versus-host responses after intestinal transplantation. Study observations and caveats: High graft-versus-host to host-versus-graft T cell clonal ratios marked allografts of patients with graft-donor macrochimerism.

In the case of this clone: What it binds is unknown.

The table came from immunoSEQ multiplex PCR; TCRdb's copy has only in-frame clones and leaves some out. The sample includes tens of thousands of clones, 85% to 95% of them seen just once. This clonotype was obtained from a human donor who was the organ donor for an intestinal transplant. Specimen: unstimulated CD4+ T cells sorted from spleen or lymph node cells, collected before transplant.

DNA for the CDR3: TGTGCCAGCAGCGTACGACCGACCGGGACTAGCGGCACAGATACGCAGTATTTT. This translates into CASSVRPTGTSGTDTQYF. The chain links TRBV9 to TRBJ2-3; 10 bases map to TRBD2. The germline CDR1 and CDR2 sequences are SGDLS and YYNGEE. The CDR3 covers 18 residues. V dropped 1 base and J dropped 1; count of bases not matched to a gene: 9.